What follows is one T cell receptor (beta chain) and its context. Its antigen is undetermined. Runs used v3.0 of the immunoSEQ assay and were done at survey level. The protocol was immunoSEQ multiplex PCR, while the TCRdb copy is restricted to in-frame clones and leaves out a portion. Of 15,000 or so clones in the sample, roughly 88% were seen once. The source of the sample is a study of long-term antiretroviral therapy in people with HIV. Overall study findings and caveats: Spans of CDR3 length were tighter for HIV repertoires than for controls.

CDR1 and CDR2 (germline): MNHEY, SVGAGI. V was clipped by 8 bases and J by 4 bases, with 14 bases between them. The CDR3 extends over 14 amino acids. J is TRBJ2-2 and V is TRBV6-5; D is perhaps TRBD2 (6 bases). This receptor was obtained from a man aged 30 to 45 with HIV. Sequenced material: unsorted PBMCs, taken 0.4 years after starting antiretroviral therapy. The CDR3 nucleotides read TGTGCCAGCCAACGGGGGATTGGCACCGGGGAGCTGTTTTTT. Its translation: CASQRGIGTGELFF.